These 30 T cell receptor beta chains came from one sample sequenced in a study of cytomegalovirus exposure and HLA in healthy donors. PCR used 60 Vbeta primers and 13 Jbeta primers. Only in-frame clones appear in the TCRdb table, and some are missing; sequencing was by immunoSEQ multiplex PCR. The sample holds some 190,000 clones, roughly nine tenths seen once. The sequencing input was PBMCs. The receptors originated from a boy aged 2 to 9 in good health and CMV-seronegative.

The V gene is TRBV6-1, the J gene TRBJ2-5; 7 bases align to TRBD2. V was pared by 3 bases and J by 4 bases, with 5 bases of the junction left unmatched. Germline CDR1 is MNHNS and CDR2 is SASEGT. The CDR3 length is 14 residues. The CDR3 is CASSDGLGVETQYF. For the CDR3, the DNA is TGTGCCAGCAGTGATGGACTAGGCGTAGAGACCCAGTACTTC.

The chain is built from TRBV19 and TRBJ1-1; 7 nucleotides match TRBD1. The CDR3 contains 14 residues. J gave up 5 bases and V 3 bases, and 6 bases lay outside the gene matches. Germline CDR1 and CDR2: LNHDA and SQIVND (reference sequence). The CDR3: CASSIRQGRTEAFF. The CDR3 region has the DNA TGTGCCAGTAGTATTCGACAGGGACGGACTGAAGCTTTCTTT.

The CDR3 loop is CAISESIAGAGNTIYF. The CDR3 region has the DNA TGTGCCATCAGTGAGTCCATCGCAGGGGCTGGAAACACCATATATTTT. The chain uses TRBV10-3 and TRBJ1-3; a possible D gene is TRBD1 (6 bases). Trimming shortened V by 0 bases and J by 2 bases, and 11 bases separated the two germline ends. The CDR3 contains 16 residues. The germline gives CDR1 ENHRY, CDR2 SYGVKD.

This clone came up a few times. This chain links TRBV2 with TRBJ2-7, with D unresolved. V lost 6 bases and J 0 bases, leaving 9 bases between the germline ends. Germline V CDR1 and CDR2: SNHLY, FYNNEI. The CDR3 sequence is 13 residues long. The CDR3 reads CASSARSSYEQYF. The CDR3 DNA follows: TGTGCCAGCAGCGCTAGGAGCTCCTACGAGCAGTACTTC.

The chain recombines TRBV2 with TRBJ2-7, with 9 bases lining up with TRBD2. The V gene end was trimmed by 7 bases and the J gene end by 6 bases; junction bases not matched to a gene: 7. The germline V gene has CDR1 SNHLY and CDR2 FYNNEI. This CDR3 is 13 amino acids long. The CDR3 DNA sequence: TGTGCCAGCATGTTAGCGGGAGACGGCGAGCAGTACTTC. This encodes CASMLAGDGEQYF.

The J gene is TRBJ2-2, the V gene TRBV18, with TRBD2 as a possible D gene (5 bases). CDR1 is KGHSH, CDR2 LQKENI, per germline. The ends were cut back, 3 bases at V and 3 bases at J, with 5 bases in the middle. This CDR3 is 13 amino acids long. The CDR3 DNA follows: TGTGCCAGCTCACCGCGGGACACCGGGGAGCTGTTTTTT. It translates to CASSPRDTGELFF.

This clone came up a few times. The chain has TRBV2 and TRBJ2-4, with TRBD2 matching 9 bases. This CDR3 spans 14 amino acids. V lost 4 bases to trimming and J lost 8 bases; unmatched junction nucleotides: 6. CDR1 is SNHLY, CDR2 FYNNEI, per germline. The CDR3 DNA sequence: TGTGCCAGCAGTGCTAGCGGGATTGGGCACATTCAGTACTTC. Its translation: CASSASGIGHIQYF.

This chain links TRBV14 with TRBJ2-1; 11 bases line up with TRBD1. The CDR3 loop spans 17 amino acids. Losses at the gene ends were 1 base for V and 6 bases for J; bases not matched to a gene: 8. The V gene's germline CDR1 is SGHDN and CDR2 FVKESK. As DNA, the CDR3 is TGTGCCAGCAGCCAAGCGGCCTGGGACAGGGGGACCAATGAGCAGTTCTTC. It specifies CASSQAAWDRGTNEQFF.

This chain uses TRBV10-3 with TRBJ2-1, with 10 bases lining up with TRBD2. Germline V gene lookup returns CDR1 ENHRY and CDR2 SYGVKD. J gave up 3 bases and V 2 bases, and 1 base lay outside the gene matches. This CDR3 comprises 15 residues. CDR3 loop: CAISEGLAVYNEQFF. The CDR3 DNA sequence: TGTGCCATCAGTGAGGGACTAGCGGTCTACAATGAGCAGTTCTTC.

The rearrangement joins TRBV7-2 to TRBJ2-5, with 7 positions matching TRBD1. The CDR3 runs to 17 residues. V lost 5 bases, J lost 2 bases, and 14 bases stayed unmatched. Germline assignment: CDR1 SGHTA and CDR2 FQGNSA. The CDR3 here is CASSPTLGQVDQETQYF. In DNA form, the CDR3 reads TGTGCCAGCAGCCCTACCCTTGGACAGGTGGATCAAGAGACCCAGTACTTC.

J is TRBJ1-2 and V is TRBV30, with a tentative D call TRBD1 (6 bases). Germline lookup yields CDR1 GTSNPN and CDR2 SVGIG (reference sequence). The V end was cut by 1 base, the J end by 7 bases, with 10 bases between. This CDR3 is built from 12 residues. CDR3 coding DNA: TGTGCCTGGAGTGGTCAGGGGCTTGGCTACACCTTC. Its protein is CAWSGQGLGYTF.

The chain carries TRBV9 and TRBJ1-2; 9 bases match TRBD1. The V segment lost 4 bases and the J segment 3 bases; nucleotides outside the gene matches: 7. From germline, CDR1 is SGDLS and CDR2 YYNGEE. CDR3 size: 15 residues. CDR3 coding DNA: TGTGCCAGCAGCCCCACAGGGGGCGCTGACTATGGCTACACCTTC. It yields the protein CASSPTGGADYGYTF.

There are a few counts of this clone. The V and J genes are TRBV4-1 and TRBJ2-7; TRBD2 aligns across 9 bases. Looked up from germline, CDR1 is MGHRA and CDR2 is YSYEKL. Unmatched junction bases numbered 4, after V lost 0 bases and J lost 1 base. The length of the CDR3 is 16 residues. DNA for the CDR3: TGCGCCAGCAGCCAAGATTCTAGCGGGGTTTCCTACGAGCAGTACTTC. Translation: CASSQDSSGVSYEQYF.

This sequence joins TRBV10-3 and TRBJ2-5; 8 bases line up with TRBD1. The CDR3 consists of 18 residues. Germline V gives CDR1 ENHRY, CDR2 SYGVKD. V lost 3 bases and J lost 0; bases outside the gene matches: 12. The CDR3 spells CAISEGDRPTRNQETQYF. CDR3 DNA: TGTGCCATCAGTGAAGGGGACAGGCCGACTAGAAACCAAGAGACCCAGTACTTC.

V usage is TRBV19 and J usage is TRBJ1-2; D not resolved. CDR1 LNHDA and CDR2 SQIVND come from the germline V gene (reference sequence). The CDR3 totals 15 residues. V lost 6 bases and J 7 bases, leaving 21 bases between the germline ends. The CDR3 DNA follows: TGTGCCAGTAGGCTTCAGCTCGACACGCGCAGTGGCTACACCTTC. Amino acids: CASRLQLDTRSGYTF.

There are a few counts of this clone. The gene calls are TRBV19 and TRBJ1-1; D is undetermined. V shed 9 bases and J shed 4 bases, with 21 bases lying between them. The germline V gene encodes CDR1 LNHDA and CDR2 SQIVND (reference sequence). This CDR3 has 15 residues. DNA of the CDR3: TGTGCCAGCCGCTTCGACCATGCGGGTCCCACTGAAGCTTTCTTT. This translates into CASRFDHAGPTEAFF.

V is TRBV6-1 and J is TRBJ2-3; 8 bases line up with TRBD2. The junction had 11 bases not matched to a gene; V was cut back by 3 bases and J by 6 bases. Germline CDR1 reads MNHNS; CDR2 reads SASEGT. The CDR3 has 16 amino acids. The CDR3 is CASSDVAGGLGDTQYF. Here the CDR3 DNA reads TGTGCCAGCAGTGACGTCGCGGGGGGACTCGGGGATACGCAGTATTTT.

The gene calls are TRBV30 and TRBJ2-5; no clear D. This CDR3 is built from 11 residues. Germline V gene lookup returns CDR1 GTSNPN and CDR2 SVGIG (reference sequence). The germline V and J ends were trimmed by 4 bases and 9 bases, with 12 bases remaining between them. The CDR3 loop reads CAWTSFEAQYF. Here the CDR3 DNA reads TGTGCCTGGACGAGCTTCGAGGCCCAGTACTTC.

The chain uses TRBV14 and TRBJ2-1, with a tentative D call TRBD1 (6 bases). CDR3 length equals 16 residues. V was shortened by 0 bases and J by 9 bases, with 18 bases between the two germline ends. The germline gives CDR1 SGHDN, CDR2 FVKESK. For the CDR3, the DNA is TGTGCCAGCAGCCAAGAATACAGGGCCAGTATAAGTGAGCAGTTCTTC. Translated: CASSQEYRASISEQFF.

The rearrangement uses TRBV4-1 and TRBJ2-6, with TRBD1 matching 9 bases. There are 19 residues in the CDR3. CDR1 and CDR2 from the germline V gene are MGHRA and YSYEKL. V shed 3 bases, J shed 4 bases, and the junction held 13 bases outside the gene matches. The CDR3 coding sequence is TGCGCCAGCAGCCAGATAATAGAACAGGGGGCTGGCGGGGCCAACGTCCTGACTTTC. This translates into CASSQIIEQGAGGANVLTF.

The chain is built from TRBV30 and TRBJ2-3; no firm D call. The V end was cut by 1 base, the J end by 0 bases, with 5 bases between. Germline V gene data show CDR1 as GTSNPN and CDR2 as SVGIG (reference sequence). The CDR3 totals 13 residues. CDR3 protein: CAWSESSTDTQYF. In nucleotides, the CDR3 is TGTGCCTGGAGTGAATCTAGCACAGATACGCAGTATTTT.

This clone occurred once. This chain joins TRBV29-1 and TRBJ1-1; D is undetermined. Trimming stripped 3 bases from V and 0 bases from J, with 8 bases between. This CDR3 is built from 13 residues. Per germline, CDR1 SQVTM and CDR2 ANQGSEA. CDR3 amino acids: CSVEQRLNTEAFF. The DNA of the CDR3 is TGCAGCGTTGAGCAGCGGCTGAACACTGAAGCTTTCTTT.

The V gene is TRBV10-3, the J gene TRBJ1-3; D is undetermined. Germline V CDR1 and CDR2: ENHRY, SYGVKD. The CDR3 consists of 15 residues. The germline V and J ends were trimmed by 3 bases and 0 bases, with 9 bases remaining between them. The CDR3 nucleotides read TGTGCCATCAGTGACCCCGGGTTCTCTGGAAACACCATATATTTT. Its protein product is CAISDPGFSGNTIYF.

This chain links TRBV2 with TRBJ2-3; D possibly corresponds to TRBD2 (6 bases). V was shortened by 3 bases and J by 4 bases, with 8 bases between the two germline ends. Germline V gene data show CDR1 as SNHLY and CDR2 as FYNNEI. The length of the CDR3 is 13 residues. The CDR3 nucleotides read TGTGCCAGCAGTGAGCGCGGGGCAGATACGCAGTATTTT. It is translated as CASSERGADTQYF.

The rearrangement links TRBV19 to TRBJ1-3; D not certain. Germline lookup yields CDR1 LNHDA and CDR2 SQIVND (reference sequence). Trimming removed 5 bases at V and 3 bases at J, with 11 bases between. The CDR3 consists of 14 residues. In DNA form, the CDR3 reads TGTGCCAGTAGTTTGGCGGGAGGTGGAAACACCATATATTTT. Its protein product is CASSLAGGGNTIYF.

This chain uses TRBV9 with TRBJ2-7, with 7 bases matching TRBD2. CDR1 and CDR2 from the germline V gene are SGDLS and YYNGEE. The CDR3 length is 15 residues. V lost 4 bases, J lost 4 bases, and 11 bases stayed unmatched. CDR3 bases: TGTGCCAGCAGCCCTTCGGGGGGAGGGTCTTACGAGCAGTACTTC. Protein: CASSPSGGGSYEQYF.

The DNA of the CDR3 is TGTGCCAGCCGGACAGTCGGCAGAAACACCATATATTTT. Protein product: CASRTVGRNTIYF. J is TRBJ1-3 and V is TRBV6-1, with D possibly TRBD1 on 6 matching bases. Germline CDR1 and CDR2: MNHNS and SASEGT. Between the trimmed V and J ends, which lost 8 bases and 5 bases, there was a span of 13 bases. The CDR3 loop spans 13 amino acids.

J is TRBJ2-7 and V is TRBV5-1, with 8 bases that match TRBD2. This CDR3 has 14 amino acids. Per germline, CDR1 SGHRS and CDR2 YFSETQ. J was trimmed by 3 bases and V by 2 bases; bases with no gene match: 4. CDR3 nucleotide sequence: TGCGCCAGCAGCTTTAGCGGGAATGTCTACGAGCAGTACTTC. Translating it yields CASSFSGNVYEQYF.

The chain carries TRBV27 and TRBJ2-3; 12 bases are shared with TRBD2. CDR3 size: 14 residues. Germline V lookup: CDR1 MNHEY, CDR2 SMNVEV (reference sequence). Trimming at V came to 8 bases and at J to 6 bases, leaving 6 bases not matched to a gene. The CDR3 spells CASLPTSGSDTQYF. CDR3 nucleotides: TGTGCCAGCCTACCGACTAGCGGGAGCGATACGCAGTATTTT.

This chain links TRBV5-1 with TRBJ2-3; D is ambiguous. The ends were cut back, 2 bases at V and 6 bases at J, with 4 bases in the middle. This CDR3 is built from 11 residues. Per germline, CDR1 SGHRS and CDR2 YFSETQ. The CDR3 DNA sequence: TGCGCCAGCAGCTTAGAGGATACGCAGTATTTT. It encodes CASSLEDTQYF.